Included here is one T cell receptor beta chain sequence, with context. The antigen remains undetermined. Libraries were prepared by immunoSEQ multiplex PCR; TCRdb keeps only in-frame clonotypes and omits some of them. The table lists about 2.1 million clones, around 95% of them singletons. This specimen comes from a study of shared clonotypes between healthy human individuals. The study's findings and limits: Genetic and exposure-history diversity was limited by the few donors. The rarefaction results pointed to incomplete sorted-subset sequencing despite large depth.

Only CD45RO-negative cells positively selected for CCR7 counted as naive CD8 cells, so terminally differentiated effector memory CD45RA+ cells were excluded. The V end was cut by 6 bases, the J end by 4 bases, with 6 bases between. The CDR3 is 11 residues long. Per the germline V gene, CDR1 is MDHEN and CDR2 is SYDVKM. The rearrangement uses TRBV28 and TRBJ1-2; no clear D gene. The source is a man between 18 and 29 years old in good health. Some clones in this sample may be carry-over from other donors' samples. The sample was naive CD8+ T cells from PBMCs. The CDR3 loop reads CASSGIYGYTF. CDR3 bases: TGTGCCAGCAGCGGAATCTATGGCTACACCTTC.